These 29 T cell receptor beta chains came from one sample sequenced in a study of beta chain features in type 1 diabetes. TCRB transcripts that were expressed got sequenced, as all of the isolated RNA had been reverse transcribed. Sequenced by immunoSEQ multiplex PCR; TCRdb stores in-frame clones only, minus some. Of about 140,000 clones listed, 10% were seen once; the top ten hold approximately 1.3%. The sample comprised naive CD4+ T cells from blood. The source of these receptors is a man younger than 35 in good health.

This clone appeared a few times. The rearrangement joins TRBV19 to TRBJ1-4; 7 bases map to TRBD1. The CDR3 is 14 amino acids. After removal of 6 bases from V and 0 bases from J, the junction contained 1 base not matched to a gene. Germline CDR1 is LNHDA and CDR2 is SQIVND (reference sequence). The CDR3 reads CASSGTATNEKLFF. The DNA of the CDR3 is TGTGCCAGTAGCGGGACAGCAACTAATGAAAAACTGTTTTTT. The full variable domain, its missing parts supplied by reference TRBV19 and TRBJ1-4, is DGGITQSPKYLFRKEGQNVTLSCEQNLNHDAMYWYRQDPGQGLRLIYYSQIVNDFQKGDIAEGYSVSREKKESFPLTVTSAQKNPTAFYLCASSGTATNEKLFFGSGTQLSVL.

In its sample, this clone was seen a few times. The gene calls are TRBV7-8 and TRBJ1-2; D not certain. CDR3 length equals 15 residues. The germline CDR1 and CDR2 sequences are SGHVS and FQNEAQ. The germline V and J ends were trimmed by 5 bases and 9 bases, with 22 bases remaining between them. DNA of the CDR3: TGTGCCAGCAGCCCGTTCGAGGGCCTCCTAGTAAGCTACACCTTC. As protein: CASSPFEGLLVSYTF.

This clone was counted many times. The V call is TRBV7-9, the J call TRBJ2-7; 8 bases map to TRBD1. The junction had 7 bases not matched to a gene; V was cut back by 4 bases and J by 5 bases. Germline CDR1 reads SEHNR; CDR2 reads FQNEAQ (reference sequence). The CDR3 extends over 14 amino acids. The CDR3 loop is CASSSTGGLDEQYF. The CDR3 coding sequence is TGTGCCAGCAGCTCCACAGGGGGGCTGGACGAGCAGTACTTC.

This clone was counted between two and nine times. In DNA, the CDR3 is TGTGCCAGTAGTGTAACTACTGGGGAAAAACTGTTTTTT. Translating gives CASSVTTGEKLFF. The chain uses TRBV19 and TRBJ1-4, with D unclear. V dropped 5 bases and J dropped 8 bases, with 12 bases sitting between them. CDR1 is LNHDA, CDR2 SQIVND, per germline (reference sequence). This CDR3 comprises 13 residues.

This clone was picked up many times. The rearrangement joins TRBV29-1 to TRBJ2-5; TRBD1 matches 8 bases. Germline V gene sequence: CDR1 SQVTM, CDR2 ANQGSEA. This CDR3 is 14 amino acids long. Unmatched junction bases numbered 12, after V lost 7 bases and J lost 5 bases. The CDR3 here is CSAAAQGAGETQYF. The DNA of the CDR3 is TGCAGCGCTGCCGCCCAGGGGGCGGGCGAGACCCAGTACTTC. The complete variable domain, with remaining parts taken from reference TRBV29-1 and TRBJ2-5, reads SAVISQKPSRDICQRGTSLTIQCQVDSQVTMMFWYRQQPGQSLTLIATANQGSEATYESGFVIDKFPISRPNLTFSTLTVSNMSPEDSSIYLCSAAAQGAGETQYFGPGTRLLVL.

Only a few counts were recorded for this clone. This chain connects TRBV5-1 to TRBJ2-5, with a tentative D call TRBD2 (6 bases). With 4 bases removed from V and 2 bases from J, the gap between germline ends came to 15 bases. The CDR3 is made up of 15 amino acids. Germline CDR1 reads SGHRS; CDR2 reads YFSETQ. Here the CDR3 reads CASSPGTYPQETQYF. In nucleotides, the CDR3 is TGCGCCAGCAGCCCCGGGACTTACCCTCAAGAGACCCAGTACTTC.

The chain uses TRBV5-4 and TRBJ2-7; the match to TRBD1 covers 7 bases. Germline V gives CDR1 SGHNT, CDR2 YYREEE (reference sequence). The CDR3 spans 14 residues. The J segment lost 2 bases and the V segment lost 4 bases, leaving 6 bases of the junction unmatched. The CDR3 coding sequence is TGTGCCAGCAGCCGACGGGACAGTGCCTACGAGCAGTACTTC. This encodes CASSRRDSAYEQYF.

Many counts were recorded for this clone. V and J are TRBV4-3 and TRBJ2-1; TRBD2 matches 12 bases. The CDR3 has 15 residues. The J segment lost 7 bases and the V segment lost 4 bases, leaving 5 bases of the junction unmatched. Germline values: CDR1 LGHNA, CDR2 YSLEER. CDR3: CASSPASGGVNEQFF. The DNA of the CDR3 is TGCGCCAGCAGCCCGGCTAGCGGGGGGGTGAATGAGCAGTTCTTC.

At least ten counts were recorded for this clone. CDR3 in amino acids: CAISESLQLYEQYF. CDR3 in DNA: TGTGCCATCAGTGAGTCATTACAGCTCTACGAGCAGTACTTC. The chain is built from TRBV10-3 and TRBJ2-7, with D uncertain. The CDR3 totals 14 residues. Trimming removed 0 bases from V and 3 bases from J, with 9 bases in between. Germline-derived CDR1 and CDR2 are ENHRY and SYGVKD.

This clone was seen repeatedly, ten times or more. V usage is TRBV7-9 and J usage is TRBJ2-3; TRBD2 is a possible D gene (5 bases). The germline V and J ends were trimmed by 5 bases and 1 base, with 10 bases remaining between them. In germline, CDR1 is SEHNR, CDR2 FQNEAQ (reference sequence). This CDR3 has 14 amino acids. The CDR3: CASSLDGGTDTQYF. The CDR3 DNA is TGTGCCAGCAGCCTAGACGGGGGCACAGATACGCAGTATTTT.

This clone has only a few counts. The chain employs TRBV6-5 and TRBJ2-5, with 7 bases aligning to TRBD1. The CDR3 extends over 14 amino acids. From germline, CDR1 is MNHEY and CDR2 SVGAGI. J lost 6 bases, V lost 1 base, and 5 bases had no gene match. Here the CDR3 DNA reads TGTGCCAGCAGTTACTGGGGACAGCACCAGACCCAGTACTTC. Encoded protein: CASSYWGQHQTQYF.

V is TRBV28 and J is TRBJ1-4; D remains ambiguous. Between the trimmed V and J ends, which lost 6 bases and 7 bases, there was a span of 21 bases. The CDR3 sequence is 16 residues long. The germline CDR1 and CDR2 sequences are MDHEN and SYDVKM. The CDR3 loop reads CASRYMRVELSEKLFF. For the CDR3, the DNA is TGTGCCAGCAGGTACATGAGGGTAGAATTGAGTGAAAAACTGTTTTTT.

In this sample, this clone turned up a few times. V is TRBV19 and J is TRBJ1-5; possible D gene TRBD1, 5 bases. The CDR3 has 14 amino acids. Germline CDR1 LNHDA, CDR2 SQIVND (reference sequence). The ends were cut back, 3 bases at V and 7 bases at J, with 13 bases in the middle. CDR3 DNA: TGTGCCAGTAGTATTTCGGGGGAAATACAGCCCCAGCATTTT. Translating gives CASSISGEIQPQHF.

This clone appeared a few times. The rearrangement links TRBV30 to TRBJ2-7; D ambiguous. Germline values: CDR1 GTSNPN, CDR2 SVGIG (reference sequence). V lost 3 bases and J lost 6, with 21 bases in between. The length of the CDR3 is 15 residues. The CDR3 DNA sequence: TGTGCCTGGAGCGCCCGTGGGCTATTTTCTGCCGAGCAGTACTTC. Translation: CAWSARGLFSAEQYF. The variable domain in full, with the rest retrieved from reference TRBV30 and TRBJ2-7, is SQTIHQWPATLVQPVGSPLSLECTVEGTSNPNLYWYRQAAGRGLQLLFYSVGIGQISSEVPQNLSASRPQDRQFILSSKKLLLSDSGFYLCAWSARGLFSAEQYFGPGTRLTVT.

This clone was seen more than once but under ten times. The chain links TRBV28 to TRBJ1-2; perhaps TRBD1 as D (5 bases). The V gene lost 6 bases and the J gene lost 0 bases, with 11 bases spanning the gap. The V gene's germline CDR1 is MDHEN and CDR2 SYDVKM. The CDR3 spans 14 residues. Here the CDR3 reads CASSTTVTNYGYTF. In DNA form, the CDR3 reads TGTGCCAGCAGCACGACAGTCACTAACTATGGCTACACCTTC.

The chain has TRBV7-8 and TRBJ2-3; TRBD2 matches at 10 bases. V dropped 1 base and J dropped 4; count of bases not matched to a gene: 8. The germline gives CDR1 SGHVS, CDR2 FQNEAQ. The CDR3 extends over 17 amino acids. The chain's CDR3 is CASSLVKSGGASDTQYF. DNA of the CDR3: TGTGCCAGCAGCTTAGTAAAAAGCGGGGGGGCCTCAGATACGCAGTATTTT.

There are a few counts of this clone. V and J are TRBV7-8 and TRBJ2-2; the D is unclear. Trimming removed 2 bases from V and 3 bases from J, with 4 bases in between. The CDR3 runs to 13 residues. CDR1 SGHVS and CDR2 FQNEAQ come from the germline V gene. This CDR3 reads CASSLSHTGELFF. In DNA form, the CDR3 reads TGTGCCAGCAGCTTAAGCCACACCGGGGAGCTGTTTTTT.

The chain links TRBV5-1 to TRBJ2-5, with 9 bases fitting TRBD1. There are 15 residues in the CDR3. Germline CDR1 reads SGHRS; CDR2 reads YFSETQ. V lost 4 bases and J lost 11; bases outside the gene matches: 15. This chain's CDR3 is CASSVAGTGSREQYF. The CDR3 bases are TGCGCCAGCAGCGTGGCCGGGACAGGGTCCCGAGAGCAGTACTTC.

The chain recombines TRBV28 with TRBJ2-5; D not certain. Between the trimmed V and J ends, which lost 9 bases and 7 bases, there was a span of 15 bases. There are 12 residues in the CDR3. Germline CDR1 is MDHEN and CDR2 is SYDVKM. The CDR3 DNA follows: TGTGCCAGTCCAGTGGTACCATGGACCCAGTACTTC. It translates to CASPVVPWTQYF. Full variable domain (remainder filled in from reference TRBV28 and TRBJ2-5): DVKVTQSSRYLVKRTGEKVFLECVQDMDHENMFWYRQDPGLGLRLIYFSYDVKMKEKGDIPEGYSVSREKKERFSLILESASTNQTSMYLCASPVVPWTQYFGPGTRLLVL.

This clone was observed many times. This chain connects TRBV28 to TRBJ2-3; the match to TRBD1 covers 7 bases. Germline values: CDR1 MDHEN, CDR2 SYDVKM. The CDR3 is 13 residues long. V gave up 5 bases and J gave up 3 bases; unmatched junction bases: 2. This CDR3 reads CASSPQGTDTQYF. CDR3 nucleotides: TGTGCCAGCAGTCCACAGGGGACAGATACGCAGTATTTT.

This clone was counted a few times. The V and J genes are TRBV6-5 and TRBJ1-2; 10 nucleotides align to TRBD1. V was clipped by 2 bases and J by 8 bases; unmatched bases: 8. Germline loops: CDR1 MNHEY, CDR2 SVGAGI. This CDR3 spans 15 amino acids. The CDR3: CASSYTGTGDKGYTF. The CDR3 DNA follows: TGTGCCAGCAGTTACACCGGGACAGGGGATAAGGGCTACACCTTC.

This clone was seen more than once but under ten times. The V and J genes are TRBV11-1 and TRBJ2-1, with TRBD1 matching over 7 bases. The V segment lost 5 bases and the J segment 1 base; nucleotides outside the gene matches: 2. CDR3 length: 14 amino acids. Germline V lookup: CDR1 SGHAT, CDR2 FQDESV (reference sequence). The CDR3 region has the DNA TGTGCCAGCAGCGCACAGGGGTCCTACAATGAGCAGTTCTTC. It codes for CASSAQGSYNEQFF.

The chain combines TRBV7-3 with TRBJ2-2, with D perhaps TRBD1 (6 bases). Trimming removed 1 base at V and 0 bases at J, with 12 bases between. CDR3 length: 17 amino acids. Germline assignment: CDR1 SGHTA and CDR2 FQGTGA. CDR3: CASSLKGTQANTGELFF. DNA for the CDR3: TGTGCCAGCAGCTTAAAGGGGACACAGGCGAACACCGGGGAGCTGTTTTTT.

The chain couples TRBV27 to TRBJ2-1; D remains ambiguous. CDR1 is MNHEY, CDR2 SMNVEV, per germline (reference sequence). This CDR3 has 12 residues. V dropped 5 bases and J dropped 5 bases, with 7 bases sitting between them. The CDR3 loop reads CASSANDNEQFF. The DNA for the CDR3 is TGTGCCAGCAGTGCGAATGACAATGAGCAGTTCTTC.

The chain is built from TRBV7-3 and TRBJ2-7, with 9 bases that match TRBD1. This CDR3 is 14 amino acids long. Germline lookup yields CDR1 SGHTA and CDR2 FQGTGA. Unmatched junction bases numbered 9, after V lost 6 bases and J lost 6 bases. CDR3 DNA sequence: TGTGCCAGCAGGCCTCCGGGACAGGGTGCCGAGCAGTACTTC. It yields the protein CASRPPGQGAEQYF. Complete variable domain (other parts from reference TRBV7-3 and TRBJ2-7): GAGVSQTPSNKVTEKGKYVELRCDPISGHTALYWYRQSLGQGPEFLIYFQGTGAADDSGLPNDRFFAVRPEGSVSTLKIQRTERGDSAVYLCASRPPGQGAEQYFGPGTRLTVT.

This clone was found a few times. J is TRBJ2-7 and V is TRBV5-1; 7 bases align to TRBD1. V lost 4 bases to trimming and J lost 1 base; unmatched junction nucleotides: 5. The germline V gene has CDR1 SGHRS and CDR2 YFSETQ. This CDR3 is 14 amino acids long. CDR3 in DNA: TGCGCCAGCAGCCCCCGGGACAGATCCTACGAGCAGTACTTC. Protein product: CASSPRDRSYEQYF. The variable domain in full, with the rest retrieved from reference TRBV5-1 and TRBJ2-7, is KAGVTQTPRYLIKTRGQQVTLSCSPISGHRSVSWYQQTPGQGLQFLFEYFSETQRNKGNFPGRFSGRQFSNSRSEMNVSTLELGDSALYLCASSPRDRSYEQYFGPGTRLTVT.

V usage is TRBV30 and J usage is TRBJ2-7; D is ambiguous. CDR1 is GTSNPN and CDR2 is SVGIG in the germline V gene (reference sequence). The CDR3 is 14 amino acids. V was clipped by 0 bases and J by 2 bases, with 11 bases between them. Here the CDR3 reads CAWSVTGTTYEQYF. CDR3 nucleotide sequence: TGTGCCTGGAGTGTTACGGGTACCACCTACGAGCAGTACTTC.

The chain links TRBV28 to TRBJ1-2, with TRBD1 matching over 7 bases. V lost 2 bases, J lost 4 bases, and 4 bases stayed unmatched. Germline CDR1 is MDHEN and CDR2 is SYDVKM. CDR3 length equals 14 residues. The CDR3 is CASSLGNRGYGYTF. CDR3 nucleotide sequence: TGTGCCAGCAGTTTAGGGAACAGGGGCTATGGCTACACCTTC.

The chain combines TRBV29-1 with TRBJ1-6; D is undetermined. In germline, CDR1 is SQVTM, CDR2 ANQGSEA. V was cut by 3 bases and J by 10 bases, with 13 bases left in between. The CDR3 covers 13 residues. The CDR3 reads CSVEAGDGSPLHF. The CDR3 region has the DNA TGCAGCGTTGAGGCGGGCGACGGATCACCCCTCCACTTT. The variable domain in full, with the rest retrieved from reference TRBV29-1 and TRBJ1-6, is SAVISQKPSRDICQRGTSLTIQCQVDSQVTMMFWYRQQPGQSLTLIATANQGSEATYESGFVIDKFPISRPNLTFSTLTVSNMSPEDSSIYLCSVEAGDGSPLHFGNGTRLTVT.